The 24 T cell receptor beta chains given below trace back to one sample, sequenced in a study of T cells in Graves' hyperthyroidism and ophthalmopathy. RNA transcripts gave rise to amplified TCR beta CDR3 regions. During a first-round RT-PCR of the TCR CDR3, the HTBI primer set was used. TCRdb independently ran MiXCR on the multiplex PCR reads; one entry per CDR3 protein. This sample has almost 600,000 distinct CDR3 sequences, with around 13% found just once. The sample consisted of blood. All receptors come from a woman in her twenties or thirties with Graves' hyperthyroidism that later progressed to Graves' ophthalmopathy.

The sample holds a few counts of this clonotype. The genes are TRBV20-1 and TRBJ2-1; 12 positions match TRBD2. The CDR3 extends over 15 amino acids. V lost 4 bases to trimming and J lost 2 bases; unmatched junction nucleotides: 3. Germline V gene sequence: CDR1 DFQATT, CDR2 SNEGSKA (reference sequence). The CDR3 sequence is CSATPSGGAYNEQFF. The CDR3 coding sequence is TGCAGTGCTACGCCTAGCGGGGGGGCCTACAATGAGCAGTTCTTC.

The chain recombines TRBV27 with TRBJ1-1; D not resolved. Deletions cut 7 bases from V and 8 bases from J, with 26 bases between. There are 16 residues in the CDR3. Germline V gene lookup returns CDR1 MNHEY and CDR2 SMNVEV (reference sequence). CDR3 in amino acids: CASMGMREDGKDEAFF. The DNA of the CDR3 is TGTGCCAGCATGGGGATGCGGGAGGACGGAAAGGACGAAGCTTTCTTT.

This clonotype was counted only a few times. The chain joins TRBV15 to TRBJ2-7; TRBD1 might be the D (6 bases). The CDR3 extends over 15 amino acids. The germline V and J ends were trimmed by 0 bases and 4 bases, with 13 bases remaining between them. Germline V gene data show CDR1 as LNHNV and CDR2 as YYDKDF (reference sequence). DNA of the CDR3: TGTGCCACCAGCAGAGATCTTTCAGGGGCGTACGAGCAGTACTTC. It encodes CATSRDLSGAYEQYF.

This clonotype has ten or more counts. CDR3 region: CASSARQGGNVANQPQHF. The CDR3 DNA is TGTGCCAGTAGTGCTAGACAGGGGGGGAACGTAGCTAATCAGCCCCAGCATTTT. V and J are TRBV19 and TRBJ1-5; 9 nucleotides line up with TRBD1. The CDR3 length is 18 residues. J was trimmed by 4 bases and V by 5 bases; bases with no gene match: 15. Germline values: CDR1 LNHDA, CDR2 SQIVND (reference sequence).

This clonotype occurred many times. The genes are TRBV14 and TRBJ1-6; 7 nucleotides align to TRBD1. This CDR3 region has 15 residues. Germline V gene data show CDR1 as SGHDN and CDR2 as FVKESK. The ends lost 4 bases at V and 4 bases at J; junction bases unmatched: 4. The CDR3 nucleotides are TGTGCCAGCAGCCCCCCGGGACAGTATAATTCACCCCTCCACTTT. Translating gives CASSPPGQYNSPLHF.

This clonotype has a handful of counts. This chain joins TRBV9 and TRBJ2-6; 7 bases map to TRBD1. V lost 2 bases, J lost 2 bases, and 10 bases stayed unmatched. Germline CDR1 reads SGDLS; CDR2 reads YYNGEE. The CDR3 loop spans 18 amino acids. The CDR3 region is CASSVRGQGKAGANVLTF. In nucleotides, the CDR3 is TGTGCCAGCAGCGTTAGGGGGCAGGGGAAAGCTGGGGCCAACGTCCTGACTTTC.

This clonotype was detected ten times or more. The chain uses TRBV6-1 and TRBJ2-4, with D perhaps being TRBD1 or TRBD2 (5 bases each). The V and J ends lost 8 bases and 0 bases respectively, with 14 bases between them. Germline CDR1 MNHNS, CDR2 SASEGT. This CDR3 spans 15 amino acids. In DNA, the CDR3 is TGTGCCAGCGGAGAGGGGTCGCTAGCCAAAAACATTCAGTACTTC. Encoded protein: CASGEGSLAKNIQYF.

This clonotype showed up many times. The chain couples TRBV7-3 to TRBJ1-5; the D is unclear. The CDR3 length is 14 residues. V gave up 3 bases and J gave up 4 bases, with 10 bases separating them. Germline CDR1 reads SGHTA; CDR2 reads FQGTGA. The CDR3 bases are TGTGCCAGCAGCTTGCTTAGGGATAATCAGCCCCAGCATTTT. Translation: CASSLLRDNQPQHF.

The table lists this clonotype with a few counts. The chain links TRBV12-3 or TRBV12-4 to TRBJ1-4; 10 positions match TRBD1. The CDR3 loop spans 14 amino acids. Trimming at V came to 8 bases and at J to 8 bases, leaving 8 bases not matched to a gene. The CDR3 region has the DNA TGTGCCAGCGGGGACAGGGGTTGGCGGGAAAAACTGTTTTTT. Amino acid sequence: CASGDRGWREKLFF.

This clonotype was recorded many times. The chain combines TRBV20-1 with TRBJ2-6, with unresolved D. Germline values: CDR1 DFQATT, CDR2 SNEGSKA (reference sequence). CDR3 length equals 15 residues. With 3 bases removed from V and 1 base from J, the gap between germline ends came to 10 bases. The CDR3 DNA sequence: TGCAGTGCTAGGCAACTCCTATCTGGGGCCAACGTCCTGACTTTC. Its protein product is CSARQLLSGANVLTF.

In its sample, this clonotype was seen many times. This chain connects TRBV11-2 to TRBJ2-1; D unclear. Trimming took 5 bases from V and 6 from J, leaving 14 bases between them. The CDR3 consists of 14 residues. Germline-derived CDR1 and CDR2 are SGHAT and FQNNGV. The DNA of the CDR3 is TGTGCCAGCAGCCCTAGGGATAGCATCAATGAGCAGTTCTTC. This translates into CASSPRDSINEQFF.

This rearrangement joins TRBV29-1 to TRBJ1-2; no definite D call. Trimming shortened V by 4 bases and J by 2 bases, and 14 bases separated the two germline ends. The germline V gene encodes CDR1 SQVTM and CDR2 ANQGSEA. This CDR3 contains 14 residues. The CDR3 loop is CSVAMIFENYGYTF. CDR3 nucleotide sequence: TGCAGCGTTGCAATGATTTTTGAAAACTATGGCTACACCTTC.

Only a few counts were recorded for this clonotype. V and J are TRBV9 and TRBJ2-3; 8 bases match TRBD2. CDR3 length: 16 amino acids. V shed 2 bases, J shed 0 bases, and the junction held 5 bases outside the gene matches. Per the germline V gene, CDR1 is SGDLS and CDR2 is YYNGEE. The CDR3 region has the DNA TGTGCCAGCAGCGTCGGGACTAGTCAGAGCACAGATACGCAGTATTTT. Protein sequence: CASSVGTSQSTDTQYF.

This clonotype came up many times. V is TRBV27 and J is TRBJ1-4; 10 positions match TRBD1. The CDR3 is made up of 18 amino acids. Per germline, CDR1 MNHEY and CDR2 SMNVEV (reference sequence). The V gene end was trimmed by 6 bases and the J gene end by 8 bases; junction bases not matched to a gene: 18. The CDR3: CASRPMTGTGAKNEKLFF. The CDR3 DNA reads as TGTGCCAGCAGGCCCATGACCGGGACAGGGGCTAAGAACGAAAAACTGTTTTTT.

This clonotype was recorded many times. The genes are TRBV28 and TRBJ1-2; 10 bases are a match to TRBD1. Germline V gene lookup returns CDR1 MDHEN and CDR2 SYDVKM. The CDR3 loop spans 14 amino acids. V dropped 5 bases and J dropped 4; count of bases not matched to a gene: 4. CDR3: CASSDRGRFYGYTF. CDR3 in DNA: TGTGCCAGCAGTGACAGGGGGCGGTTCTATGGCTACACCTTC.

This clonotype was counted at least ten times. The gene calls are TRBV6-2 or TRBV6-3 and TRBJ2-2; 9 positions agree with TRBD2. The V segment lost 6 bases and the J segment 0 bases; nucleotides outside the gene matches: 5. Germline V gene sequence: CDR1 MNHEY, CDR2 SVGEGT. The CDR3 is made up of 16 amino acids. CDR3 bases: TGTGCCAGCAGACGACTAGCGGAGACGAACACCGGGGAGCTGTTTTTT. It codes for CASRRLAETNTGELFF.

This clonotype was counted ten times or more. This chain joins TRBV2 and TRBJ2-3; no reliable D call. In germline, CDR1 is SNHLY, CDR2 FYNNEI. V was cut by 2 bases and J by 4 bases, with 4 bases left in between. The CDR3 loop spans 12 amino acids. The CDR3 loop is CASSETADTQYF. The CDR3 DNA sequence: TGTGCCAGCAGTGAAACGGCAGATACGCAGTATTTT.

The chain is built from TRBV10-3 and TRBJ1-1; the D is unclear. The ends were cut back, 6 bases at V and 2 bases at J, with 4 bases in the middle. The CDR3 has 11 amino acids. CDR1 is ENHRY, CDR2 SYGVKD, per germline. CDR3 region: CAIRENTEAFF. CDR3 nucleotides: TGTGCCATCAGGGAAAACACTGAAGCTTTCTTT.

This clonotype was counted at least ten times. The chain recombines TRBV27 with TRBJ1-1; 9 bases fit TRBD1. Germline lookup yields CDR1 MNHEY and CDR2 SMNVEV (reference sequence). V lost 11 bases to trimming and J lost 1 base; unmatched junction nucleotides: 2. This CDR3 spans 12 amino acids. DNA for the CDR3: TGTGCCGCGGGACAGGGGAACACTGAAGCTTTCTTT. Translation: CAAGQGNTEAFF.

This clonotype came up once. One junction end disagrees with the germline gene, perhaps due to a read error. The J gene is TRBJ2-7, the V gene TRBV20-1; the D is unclear. Per the germline V gene, CDR1 is DFQATT and CDR2 is SNEGSKA (reference sequence). This CDR3 has 13 residues. CDR3 coding DNA: TGCAGTTCTAGGGCCACCTCCTCCTACGAGCAGTACTTC. It yields the protein CSSRATSSYEQYF.

This clonotype has ten or more counts. V usage is TRBV5-1 and J usage is TRBJ2-3; 13 nucleotides match TRBD2. CDR1 SGHRS and CDR2 YFSETQ come from the germline V gene. There are 16 residues in the CDR3. J gave up 6 bases and V 0 bases, and 4 bases lay outside the gene matches. As DNA, the CDR3 is TGCGCCAGCAGCTTGGGACTAGCGGGGGGAATGGATACGCAGTATTTT. Translating gives CASSLGLAGGMDTQYF.

This clonotype showed up just a few times. The rearrangement joins TRBV28 to TRBJ2-7; 8 bases agree with TRBD2. Per the germline V gene, CDR1 is MDHEN and CDR2 is SYDVKM. V lost 2 bases to trimming and J lost 4 bases; unmatched junction nucleotides: 4. The CDR3 loop spans 14 amino acids. This CDR3 is CASSLVGGRYEQYF. As DNA, the CDR3 is TGTGCCAGCAGTTTAGTGGGCGGGAGGTACGAGCAGTACTTC.

This clonotype showed up many times. The chain employs TRBV28 and TRBJ1-2; TRBD1 matches 10 bases. The CDR3 sequence is 13 residues long. CDR1 MDHEN and CDR2 SYDVKM come from the germline V gene. The V and J ends lost 9 bases and 8 bases, in that order; junction bases with no gene match: 9. The CDR3 sequence: CASTAGQGLGYTF. CDR3 in DNA: TGTGCCAGTACGGCGGGACAGGGGTTAGGCTACACCTTC.

The genes are TRBV5-6 and TRBJ2-1; D is ambiguous. CDR3 length: 15 amino acids. Trimming shortened V by 4 bases and J by 5 bases, and 16 bases separated the two germline ends. Germline V CDR1 and CDR2: SGHDT, YYEEEE. DNA of the CDR3: TGTGCCAGCAGCCAATTGGGTGGAAACAACAATGAGCAGTTCTTC. Translating it yields CASSQLGGNNNEQFF. Full variable domain (rest looked up from reference TRBV5-6 and TRBJ2-1): DAGVTQSPTHLIKTRGQQVTLRCSPKSGHDTVSWYQQALGQGPQFIFQYYEEEERQRGNFPDRFSGHQFPNYSSELNVNALLLGDSALYLCASSQLGGNNNEQFFGPGTRLTVL.